The rows below give T cell receptor beta chains drawn from one sample of a study of blood T cell repertoires in COVID-19. Profiling relied on immunoSEQ multiplex PCR, and the TCRdb table lists in-frame clones only, not all of them. This sample has about 240,000 clones; about 80% occur once, and the top ten carry approximately 9.6%. The sample consisted of peripheral blood. These receptors all stem from a woman over 75 with acute or convalescent COVID-19. Both conserved end residues are part of each CDR3. The order of the fields is V gene, D gene, CDR3 length, clone size, J gene, CDR3 DNA, CDR3 protein. A D gene is named only where the DNA matches it firmly. Some rows have no size entry. The others give once, few or many, or a class for an expanded clone.

TRBV6-5	-	16	-	TRBJ1-3	TGTGCCAGCAGTTACTCGTACCTAACCTCTGGAAACACCATATATTTT	CASSYSYLTSGNTIYF
TRBV10-2	-	13	-	TRBJ1-2	TGCGCCAGCAGTCCAAGCGGGGTAGTAGGCTACACCTTC	CASSPSGVVGYTF
TRBV5-1	TRBD1	15	-	TRBJ1-5	TGCGCCAGCAGCGAGACAGGGACTAGCAATCAGCCCCAGCATTTT	CASSETGTSNQPQHF
TRBV6-6	TRBD1	15	once	TRBJ2-7	TGTGCCAGCAGAACGCTGGTGGGACAGGGGTTCGAGCAGTACTTC	CASRTLVGQGFEQYF
TRBV5-1	TRBD1	14	once	TRBJ1-4	TGCGCCAGCAGCCGGGACAGTATGAATGAAAAACTGTTTTTT	CASSRDSMNEKLFF
TRBV19	-	12	-	TRBJ2-1	TGTGCCAGTAGTTTCAGGGGTAATGAGCAGTTCTTC	CASSFRGNEQFF
TRBV19	-	17	-	TRBJ1-6	TGTGCCAGTAGTCCTAGACCCGGGACACAATATAATTCACCCCTCCACTTT	CASSPRPGTQYNSPLHF
TRBV24-1	-	18	-	TRBJ2-2	TGTGCCACCAGTGATGCCCTGGGTCGGGGATCGAACACCGGGGAGCTGTTTTTT	CATSDALGRGSNTGELFF
TRBV11-2	-	15	-	TRBJ2-2	TGTGCCAGCAGCTGGTTGGGGCAAGCGACCGGGGAGCTGTTTTTT	CASSWLGQATGELFF
TRBV6-5	-	13	-	TRBJ1-3	TGTGCCAGCGGTACACACTCTGGAAACACCATATATTTT	CASGTHSGNTIYF
TRBV5-1	-	15	-	TRBJ2-7	TGCGCCAGCAGCCAAACAGGGAGTTCGCCCTACGAGCAGTACTTC	CASSQTGSSPYEQYF
TRBV3-1/TRBV3-2	TRBD1	15	-	TRBJ1-2	TGTGCCAGCAGCCAGCAGGGGGCCAGCGGGGCAGGCTACACCTTC	CASSQQGASGAGYTF
TRBV2	-	13	-	TRBJ1-4	TGTGCCAGTAGAACAGGAGAACGAGAAAAACTGTTTTTT	CASRTGEREKLFF
TRBV3-1/TRBV3-2	-	14	-	TRBJ1-1	TGTGCCAGCAGCCAGTCAGGGATCGACACTGAAGCTTTCTTT	CASSQSGIDTEAFF
TRBV18	-	13	-	TRBJ2-5	TGTGCCAGCTCACCAGGCGGACAAGAGACCCAGTACTTC	CASSPGGQETQYF
TRBV12-5	-	12	-	TRBJ1-1	TGTGCTAGTGGCCTCGGAGAAACTGAAGCTTTCTTT	CASGLGETEAFF
TRBV7-8	-	15	-	TRBJ2-7	TGTGCCAGCAGCTTAGCGCAGGGGAGAGGCTACGAGCAGTACTTC	CASSLAQGRGYEQYF
TRBV2	TRBD1	15	-	TRBJ1-5	TGTGCCAGCAGTGATGGGCAGGGGGTCAATCAGCCCCAGCATTTT	CASSDGQGVNQPQHF
TRBV5-1	TRBD2	14	-	TRBJ2-5	TGCGCCAGCAGCCTAGGACTAGCGGAAGAGTCCCAGTACTTC	CASSLGLAEESQYF
TRBV5-5	TRBD1	15	-	TRBJ1-1	TGTGCCAGCAGCTGGGGGACAGGGAGAGACACTGAAGCTTTCTTT	CASSWGTGRDTEAFF
TRBV3-1/TRBV3-2	TRBD1	17	-	TRBJ1-1	TGTGCCAGCAGCCCAGTCCCGGGACAGGGTGCGGGCACTGAAGCTTTCTTT	CASSPVPGQGAGTEAFF
TRBV18	TRBD1	15	-	TRBJ1-1	TGTGCCAGCTCACCTCAACACAGGGGCCGAATTGAAGCTTTCTTT	CASSPQHRGRIEAFF
TRBV9	-	14	-	TRBJ1-1	TGTGCCAGCAGCGGGGGGCGAGGTAACACTGAAGCTTTCTTT	CASSGGRGNTEAFF
TRBV7-4	-	9	-	TRBJ2-7	TGTTCGGGGACCTACGAGCAGTACTTC	CSGTYEQYF
TRBV28	-	13	once	TRBJ1-5	TGTGCCAGCAGTTGGGGAGGCAATCAGCCCCAGCATTTT	CASSWGGNQPQHF
TRBV10-2	-	14	once	TRBJ1-6	TGCGCCAGCAGTCCTAGCTCCTATAATTCACCCCTCCACTTT	CASSPSSYNSPLHF
TRBV12-3/TRBV12-4	-	13	once	TRBJ1-1	TGTGCCAGCAGGCGGGACGGCGCCCGGGGGGCTTTCTTT	CASRRDGARGAFF
TRBV30	-	12	-	TRBJ1-1	TGTGCACGGGGGGAGGCGAACACTGAAGCTTTCTTT	CARGEANTEAFF
TRBV19	TRBD2	20	-	TRBJ2-1	TGTGCCAGTAGTAAAACTCCCCCGGGACTAGCGGGTGGGGCCGCCAATGAGCAGTTCTTC	CASSKTPPGLAGGAANEQFF
TRBV7-9	-	15	-	TRBJ1-4	TGTGCCAGCAGCCCTTCGACGTGGGAGGTGGAAAAACTGTTTTTT	CASSPSTWEVEKLFF
TRBV19	-	14	-	TRBJ2-6	TGTGCCAGTAGCGCAGGGGCCGGGGCCAACGTCCTGACTTTC	CASSAGAGANVLTF
TRBV3-1/TRBV3-2	-	14	-	TRBJ1-1	TGTGCCAGCAGCCAAGGGGGCTCGAACACTGAAGCTTTCTTT	CASSQGGSNTEAFF
TRBV5-1	TRBD1	15	-	TRBJ2-1	TGCGCCAGCAGACCTGGACAGGGGGATTACAATGAGCAGTTCTTC	CASRPGQGDYNEQFF
TRBV2	TRBD1	12	-	TRBJ1-4	TGTGCCAGCAACAGGGGGAATGAAAAACTGTTTTTT	CASNRGNEKLFF
TRBV4-1	TRBD2	18	few	TRBJ2-1	TGCGCCAGCAGCCAGCAGGGCGGGGGGGGTAGCTCCTACAATGAGCAGTTCTTC	CASSQQGGGGSSYNEQFF
TRBV11-2	-	17	-	TRBJ1-3	TGTGCCAGCAGCTTAGAGAAAGGGGCGGTCTCTGGAAACACCATATATTTT	CASSLEKGAVSGNTIYF
TRBV30	-	13	few	TRBJ1-6	TGTGCCTGGGGGGGCGCCTATAATTCACCCCTCCACTTT	CAWGGAYNSPLHF
TRBV6-2/TRBV6-3	-	15	once	TRBJ1-6	TGTGCCAGCAGTTACGGACTCCTAAGTAATTCACCCCTCCACTTT	CASSYGLLSNSPLHF
TRBV29-1	-	12	-	TRBJ1-2	TGCAGCGTTGACGGGACAAGCTATGGCTACACCTTC	CSVDGTSYGYTF
TRBV3-1/TRBV3-2	TRBD1	14	-	TRBJ1-1	TGTGCCAGCAGCCAAAGGGACAGAATAACTGAAGCTTTCTTT	CASSQRDRITEAFF
TRBV7-7	TRBD1	15	-	TRBJ2-1	TGTGCTAGCAGCCGAGGCGGACAGGGGGACAATGAGCAGTTCTTC	CASSRGGQGDNEQFF
TRBV6-5	-	14	once	TRBJ2-5	TGTGCCAGCAGTTACTCGGGCAGGCAAGAGACCCAGTACTTC	CASSYSGRQETQYF